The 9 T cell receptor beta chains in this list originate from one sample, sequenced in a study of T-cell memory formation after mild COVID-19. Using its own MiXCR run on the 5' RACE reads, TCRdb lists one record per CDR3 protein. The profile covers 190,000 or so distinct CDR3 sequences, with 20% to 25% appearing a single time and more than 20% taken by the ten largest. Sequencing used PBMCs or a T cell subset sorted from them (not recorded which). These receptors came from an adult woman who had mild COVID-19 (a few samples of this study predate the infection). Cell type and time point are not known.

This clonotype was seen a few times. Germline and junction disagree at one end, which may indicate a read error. The CDR3 here is CASSNDGTGSVF. CDR3 DNA sequence: TGTGCCAGCAGCAACGATGGGACAGGCTCTGTCTTC. The V and J genes are TRBV7-8 and TRBJ2-1; TRBD1 matches at 8 bases. The length of the CDR3 is 12 residues. Germline V gene data show CDR1 as SGHVS and CDR2 as FQNEAQ.

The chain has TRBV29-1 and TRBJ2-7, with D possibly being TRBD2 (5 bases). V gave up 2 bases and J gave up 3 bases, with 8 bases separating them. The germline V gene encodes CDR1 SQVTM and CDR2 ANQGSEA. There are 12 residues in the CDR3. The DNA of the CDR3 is TGCAGCGTTGAATGGGAGCGCTACGAGCAGTACTTC. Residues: CSVEWERYEQYF.

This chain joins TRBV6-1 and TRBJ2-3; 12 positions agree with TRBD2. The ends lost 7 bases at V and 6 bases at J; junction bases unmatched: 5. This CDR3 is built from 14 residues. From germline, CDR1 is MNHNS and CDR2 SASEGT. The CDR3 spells CASTPSGGADTQYF. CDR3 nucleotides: TGTGCCAGCACGCCTAGCGGGGGGGCGGATACGCAGTATTTT.

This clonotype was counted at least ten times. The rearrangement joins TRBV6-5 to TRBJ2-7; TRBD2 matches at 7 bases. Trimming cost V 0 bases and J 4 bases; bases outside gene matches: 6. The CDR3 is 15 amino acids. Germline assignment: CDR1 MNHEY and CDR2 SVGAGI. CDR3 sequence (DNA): TGTGCCAGCAGTTACTCTACGGGAGGTGGGTACGAGCAGTACTTC. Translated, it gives CASSYSTGGGYEQYF.

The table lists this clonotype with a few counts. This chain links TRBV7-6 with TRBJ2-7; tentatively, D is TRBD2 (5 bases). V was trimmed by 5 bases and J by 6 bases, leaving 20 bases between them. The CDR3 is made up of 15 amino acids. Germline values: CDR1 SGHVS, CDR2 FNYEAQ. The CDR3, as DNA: TGTGCCAGCAGCGTCAATGCGGGTTACCGCGTCGAGCAGTACTTC. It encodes CASSVNAGYRVEQYF.

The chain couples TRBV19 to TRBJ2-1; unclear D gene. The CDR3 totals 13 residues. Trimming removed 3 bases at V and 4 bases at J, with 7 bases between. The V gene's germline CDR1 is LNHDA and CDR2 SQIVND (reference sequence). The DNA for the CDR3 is TGTGCCAGTAGTATCGACACTTACAATGAGCAGTTCTTC. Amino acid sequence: CASSIDTYNEQFF.

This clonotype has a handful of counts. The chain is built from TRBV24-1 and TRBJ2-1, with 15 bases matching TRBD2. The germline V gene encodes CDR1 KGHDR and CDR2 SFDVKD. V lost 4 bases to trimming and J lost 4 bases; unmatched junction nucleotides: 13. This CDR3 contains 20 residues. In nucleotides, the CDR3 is TGTGCCACCAGTGACCCCCGGACTAGCGGGAGGGCCCAGGGATACAATGAGCAGTTCTTC. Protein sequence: CATSDPRTSGRAQGYNEQFF.

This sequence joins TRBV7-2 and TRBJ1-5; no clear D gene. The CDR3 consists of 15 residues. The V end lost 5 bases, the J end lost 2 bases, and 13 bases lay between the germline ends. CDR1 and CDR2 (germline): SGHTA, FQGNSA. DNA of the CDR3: TGTGCCAGCAGCCCTCTAGCTATAGGCAATCAGCCCCAGCATTTT. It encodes CASSPLAIGNQPQHF.

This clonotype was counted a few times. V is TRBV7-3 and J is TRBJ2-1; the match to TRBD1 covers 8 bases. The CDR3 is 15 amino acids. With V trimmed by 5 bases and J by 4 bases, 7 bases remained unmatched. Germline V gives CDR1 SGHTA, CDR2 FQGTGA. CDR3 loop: CASSPRTGSYNEQFF. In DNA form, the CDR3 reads TGTGCCAGCAGCCCTCGGACAGGGAGTTACAATGAGCAGTTCTTC.